Shown below are 20 T cell receptor beta chains from a single sample sequenced in a study of blood T cell repertoires in COVID-19 (dated by TCRdb to about 2020). Preparation of the library involved the immunoSEQ multiplex PCR assay. Sourced from immuneACCESS, this table was stored by TCRdb with only in-frame sequences that have V and J called. A share of the clones is absent; for the studies checked, an unresolved V gene accounts for under half, and the remainder has no known explanation. Recorded for this sample are under 250,000 clones; about nine tenths of them occurred a single time. 2.5% to 3% of the sample is held by the ten biggest clonotypes. Sequences were obtained from peripheral blood. Receptor source: a woman aged 55-75 years with acute or convalescent COVID-19.

This sequence joins TRBV28 and TRBJ1-5; D gene ambiguous. V lost 3 bases and J 4 bases, leaving 7 bases between the germline ends. There are 13 residues in the CDR3. Looked up from germline, CDR1 is MDHEN and CDR2 is SYDVKM. The CDR3 protein is CASSFSLNQPQHF. The CDR3 DNA reads TGTGCCAGCAGTTTTTCCCTTAATCAGCCCCAGCATTTT.

The genes are TRBV3-1 (or the pseudogene TRBV3-2) and TRBJ2-5, with 13 bases aligning to TRBD2. This CDR3 is built from 16 residues. Per the germline V gene, CDR1 is LGHDT and CDR2 is YNNKEL (reference sequence). J was trimmed by 5 bases and V by 2 bases; bases with no gene match: 5. The CDR3 loop is CASSQTTSGGVETQYF. In nucleotides, the CDR3 is TGTGCCAGCAGCCAAACCACTAGCGGGGGGGTTGAGACCCAGTACTTC.

In DNA, the CDR3 is TGTGCCAGCAGCGTTGGGACAGCGGGCGTTTGGGAAAAACTGTTTTTT. Its protein is CASSVGTAGVWEKLFF. This sequence joins TRBV7-2 and TRBJ1-4; 7 nucleotides line up with TRBD1. Per the germline V gene, CDR1 is SGHTA and CDR2 is FQGNSA. V dropped 5 bases and J dropped 8; count of bases not matched to a gene: 14. CDR3 length equals 16 residues. The full variable domain, with the rest looked up from reference TRBV7-2 and TRBJ1-4, is GAGVSQSPSNKVTEKGKDVELRCDPISGHTALYWYRQSLGQGLEFLIYFQGNSAPDKSGLPSDRFSAERTGGSVSTLTIQRTQQEDSAVYLCASSVGTAGVWEKLFFGSGTQLSVL.

The chain couples TRBV11-2 to TRBJ1-2; TRBD1 aligns across 8 bases. The germline V gene has CDR1 SGHAT and CDR2 FQNNGV. The CDR3 extends over 14 amino acids. V shed 4 bases, J shed 2 bases, and the junction held 3 bases outside the gene matches. This CDR3 reads CASSSTGVNYGYTF. The CDR3 DNA sequence: TGTGCCAGCAGCTCGACAGGGGTCAACTATGGCTACACCTTC.

The chain carries TRBV4-1 and TRBJ2-1; D is unresolved. Germline V gene sequence: CDR1 MGHRA, CDR2 YSYEKL. This CDR3 contains 15 residues. Between the trimmed V and J ends, which lost 2 bases and 0 bases, there was a span of 8 bases. The CDR3 DNA reads TGCGCCAGCAGCCAATACTCGCCCTCCTACAATGAGCAGTTCTTC. This translates into CASSQYSPSYNEQFF.

The chain carries TRBV5-6 and TRBJ1-5; perhaps TRBD1 as D (6 bases). V lost 3 bases and J 3 bases, leaving 10 bases between the germline ends. Germline-derived CDR1 and CDR2 are SGHDT and YYEEEE. This CDR3 has 14 residues. The DNA of the CDR3 is TGTGCCAGCAGCTCGGGGACATTCAATCAGCCCCAGCATTTT. Residues: CASSSGTFNQPQHF.

The chain recombines TRBV6-2 or TRBV6-3 with TRBJ1-2; D uncertain. V lost 6 bases and J lost 4, with 12 bases in between. The CDR3 loop spans 13 amino acids. The germline CDR1 and CDR2 sequences are MNHEY and SVGEGT. The CDR3 is CASSPGRGYGYTF. Here the CDR3 DNA reads TGTGCCAGCAGCCCAGGACGGGGCTATGGCTACACCTTC.

The V gene is TRBV7-9, the J gene TRBJ1-5, with D unresolved. Trimming removed 1 base from V and 0 bases from J, with 7 bases in between. Germline CDR1 SEHNR, CDR2 FQNEAQ (reference sequence). The CDR3 covers 15 residues. CDR3 DNA: TGTGCCAGCAGCTTAGACAGCTATAGCAATCAGCCCCAGCATTTT. It translates to CASSLDSYSNQPQHF.

V usage is TRBV9 and J usage is TRBJ1-1; TRBD1 matches at 7 bases. The germline V gene encodes CDR1 SGDLS and CDR2 YYNGEE. J lost 7 bases, V lost 3 bases, and 6 bases had no gene match. CDR3 length: 13 residues. Here the CDR3 reads CASSEQRQGEAFF. CDR3 DNA sequence: TGTGCCAGCAGCGAGCAGAGACAGGGTGAAGCTTTCTTT.

V is TRBV2 and J is TRBJ1-2; no clear D gene. This CDR3 is 12 amino acids long. V was clipped by 7 bases and J by 8 bases, with 14 bases between them. Germline CDR1 reads SNHLY; CDR2 reads FYNNEI. Here the CDR3 DNA reads TGTGCCAGCACTCAGGTCATGAGAGGCTACACCTTC. Translation gives CASTQVMRGYTF.

V gene TRBV30 combines with J gene TRBJ1-6; D ambiguous. The V end lost 0 bases, the J end lost 7 bases, and 13 bases lay between the germline ends. CDR1 is GTSNPN, CDR2 SVGIG, per germline (reference sequence). This CDR3 has 15 amino acids. The CDR3 spells CAWSVRKAGNSPLHF. CDR3 DNA sequence: TGTGCCTGGAGTGTACGAAAGGCCGGGAATTCACCCCTCCACTTT.

This clone was seen only once. The rearrangement joins TRBV28 to TRBJ2-6, with 7 bases that match TRBD2. Germline V gene lookup returns CDR1 MDHEN and CDR2 SYDVKM. The CDR3 totals 17 residues. Trimming took 7 bases from V and 2 from J; bases not matched to a gene: 11. The CDR3 DNA reads as TGTGCCAGCACTCCGTCGGGCGGGAGCCCTGGGGCCAACGTCCTGACTTTC. It is translated as CASTPSGGSPGANVLTF.

J is TRBJ1-2 and V is TRBV11-1; no reliable D call. V was pared by 2 bases and J by 7 bases, with 11 bases between. The CDR3 runs to 13 residues. The V gene's germline CDR1 is SGHAT and CDR2 FQDESV (reference sequence). Here the CDR3 reads CASSLIGSGGYTF. In nucleotides, the CDR3 is TGTGCCAGCAGCTTAATAGGGAGCGGTGGCTACACCTTC.

The rearrangement uses TRBV11-2 and TRBJ2-3; 10 positions agree with TRBD2. The V gene end was trimmed by 7 bases and the J gene end by 1 base; junction bases not matched to a gene: 5. Per germline, CDR1 SGHAT and CDR2 FQNNGV. This CDR3 contains 15 residues. CDR3: CASTHLAGGTDTQYF. Here the CDR3 DNA reads TGTGCCAGCACCCATCTAGCGGGAGGCACAGATACGCAGTATTTT.

This chain uses TRBV10-3 with TRBJ2-7; 7 nucleotides agree with TRBD1. J was trimmed by 6 bases and V by 0 bases; bases with no gene match: 8. This CDR3 has 15 residues. CDR1 ENHRY and CDR2 SYGVKD come from the germline V gene. The CDR3 region has the DNA TGTGCCATCAGTGAGTCTAGGGGGCCTCTGATCGAGCAGTACTTC. It yields the protein CAISESRGPLIEQYF.

The chain uses TRBV5-4 and TRBJ2-5, with 9 bases matching TRBD2. Trimming took 7 bases from V and 5 from J; bases not matched to a gene: 15. Germline V gene lookup returns CDR1 SGHNT and CDR2 YYREEE (reference sequence). The CDR3 is 16 residues long. CDR3 loop: CASCAHPTSGPETQYF. CDR3 bases: TGTGCCAGCTGCGCCCACCCCACTAGCGGGCCCGAGACCCAGTACTTC.

CDR3 sequence (DNA): TGTGCCAGCAGCTTAGCTAGCGGGAGCCCCAGTGAGCAGTTCTTC. Protein: CASSLASGSPSEQFF. This sequence joins TRBV7-2 and TRBJ2-1, with TRBD2 matching over 9 bases. V shed 0 bases and J 9 bases; nucleotides not matched to a gene: 6. From germline, CDR1 is SGHTA and CDR2 FQGNSA. CDR3 length equals 15 residues.

The chain joins TRBV18 to TRBJ1-4; tentative D call: TRBD1 (5 bases). Trimming stripped 6 bases from V and 5 bases from J, with 7 bases between. The CDR3 has 12 residues. Germline CDR1 and CDR2: KGHSH and LQKENI. The CDR3 region is CASSAGNEKLFF. The CDR3 DNA sequence: TGTGCCAGCTCCGCAGGGAATGAAAAACTGTTTTTT.

The chain combines TRBV3-1 (or the pseudogene TRBV3-2) with TRBJ2-1, with 10 bases that match TRBD2. This CDR3 has 17 residues. V was clipped by 5 bases and J by 2 bases; unmatched bases: 9. CDR1 is LGHDT, CDR2 YNNKEL, per germline (reference sequence). The CDR3 here is CASSDTIAGGTYNEQFF. CDR3 nucleotides: TGTGCCAGCAGCGATACTATAGCGGGGGGCACCTACAATGAGCAGTTCTTC.

The gene calls are TRBV5-1 and TRBJ1-4, with TRBD1 as a possible D gene (5 bases). Germline V gene lookup returns CDR1 SGHRS and CDR2 YFSETQ. Trimming took 4 bases from V and 7 from J, leaving 14 bases between them. The CDR3 extends over 14 amino acids. The CDR3 sequence: CASSKGGDGEKLFF. The CDR3 DNA is TGCGCCAGCAGCAAGGGAGGGGACGGTGAAAAACTGTTTTTT.